A single sample is the source of the 16 T cell receptor beta chains below, sequenced in a study of T cell repertoires in cytomegalovirus infection. These receptors have no known antigen. TCRdb re-called the reads through MiXCR, storing one row per CDR3 protein. The repertoire holds 700,000 to 900,000 distinct CDR3 sequences, with approximately 32% as singletons. The material was cultured CD8+ T cells from PBMCs, obtained from culture after CMV antigen stimulation. The receptors originated from a human donor in good health (CMV status not recorded). Some clones in this sample may be carry-over from other donors' samples.

This clonotype has only a few counts. The chain combines TRBV12-3 or TRBV12-4 with TRBJ1-1; D is ambiguous. Deletions cut 3 bases from V and 8 bases from J, with 13 bases between. There are 13 residues in the CDR3. The CDR3 DNA sequence: TGTGCCAGCAGTTTGGATGGGTGGGCGGAAGCTTTCTTT. As protein: CASSLDGWAEAFF.

This clonotype was seen repeatedly, ten times or more. The V and J genes are TRBV7-2 and TRBJ2-7; the match to TRBD1 covers 8 bases. This CDR3 has 15 residues. CDR1 and CDR2 from the germline V gene are SGHTA and FQGNSA. The trim removed 1 base at V and 0 bases at J, leaving 2 bases unmatched. This CDR3 is CASSLGTGISYEQYV. For the CDR3, the DNA is TGTGCCAGCAGCTTAGGGACAGGGATCTCCTACGAGCAGTACGTC.

Only a few counts were recorded for this clonotype. The chain couples TRBV4-1 to TRBJ1-6, with unresolved D. The germline V gene encodes CDR1 MGHRA and CDR2 YSYEKL. The CDR3 has 13 residues. Trimming pared 3 bases from V and 10 bases from J, leaving 10 bases between. CDR3 nucleotides: TGCGCCAGCAGCCAGGACGGCGGGTCACCCCTCCACTTT. Amino acids: CASSQDGGSPLHF.

The chain couples TRBV5-1 to TRBJ1-4; 7 bases agree with TRBD1. Germline loops: CDR1 SGHRS, CDR2 YFSETQ. V lost 0 bases to trimming and J lost 3 bases; unmatched junction nucleotides: 2. This CDR3 has 15 residues. For the CDR3, the DNA is TGCGCCAGCAGCTTGGGGACAGGCCCTAATGAAAAACTGTTTTTT. Protein product: CASSLGTGPNEKLFF.

The gene calls are TRBV4-2 and TRBJ1-1; D gene unclear. Germline CDR1 reads LGHNA; CDR2 reads YNFKEQ. This CDR3 has 14 amino acids. Trimming pared 6 bases from V and 1 base from J, leaving 12 bases between. The CDR3 sequence: CASRPDLGNTEAFF. The CDR3 DNA reads TGTGCCAGCAGGCCGGACCTCGGGAACACTGAAGCTTTCTTT.

The V and J genes are TRBV12-3 or TRBV12-4 and TRBJ2-3, with a possible D match to TRBD2 (6 bases). The CDR3 spans 14 residues. Deletions cut 6 bases from V and 2 bases from J, with 12 bases between. The CDR3: CASRPGLYTDTQYF. CDR3 in DNA: TGTGCCAGCAGGCCGGGACTGTACACAGATACGCAGTATTTT.

This clonotype was seen only a few times. The rearrangement links TRBV27 to TRBJ2-5; 10 bases align to TRBD2. This CDR3 is 14 amino acids long. The V gene end was trimmed by 3 bases and the J gene end by 5 bases; junction bases not matched to a gene: 3. The germline V gene encodes CDR1 MNHEY and CDR2 SMNVEV (reference sequence). CDR3 sequence: CASSLVTSGETQYF. In nucleotides, the CDR3 is TGTGCCAGCAGTTTGGTGACTAGCGGGGAGACCCAGTACTTC.

The genes are TRBV5-5 and TRBJ2-5; 7 nucleotides agree with TRBD2. V shed 0 bases, J shed 2 bases, and the junction held 7 bases outside the gene matches. This CDR3 is 16 amino acids long. CDR1 and CDR2 (germline): SGHKS, YYEKEE (reference sequence). The CDR3 coding sequence is TGTGCCAGCAGCTTGGCCCTAGCGGCGAAACAAGAGACCCAGTACTTC. Protein sequence: CASSLALAAKQETQYF. Full variable domain (missing parts from reference TRBV5-5 and TRBJ2-5): DAGVTQSPTHLIKTRGQQVTLRCSPISGHKSVSWYQQVLGQGPQFIFQYYEKEERGRGNFPDRFSARQFPNYSSELNVNALLLGDSALYLCASSLALAAKQETQYFGPGTRLLVL.

The chain recombines TRBV27 with TRBJ2-7, with unresolved D. The V gene lost 9 bases and the J gene lost 1 base, with 13 bases spanning the gap. The CDR3 sequence is 13 residues long. Germline V gene sequence: CDR1 MNHEY, CDR2 SMNVEV (reference sequence). The CDR3 DNA sequence: TGTGCCAGTAAACCGGGTCTTTCCTACGAGCAGTACTTC. Its protein is CASKPGLSYEQYF.

The chain's CDR3 is CASSFTIQVMNTEAFF. In nucleotides, the CDR3 is TGTGCCAGCAGTTTCACTATACAGGTCATGAACACTGAAGCTTTCTTT. The V call is TRBV27, the J call TRBJ1-1; perhaps TRBD1 as D (5 bases). Trimming took off 3 bases at V and 0 bases at J, with 14 bases between the two ends. The CDR3 totals 16 residues. Per the germline V gene, CDR1 is MNHEY and CDR2 is SMNVEV (reference sequence).

This chain uses TRBV9 with TRBJ2-6; TRBD2 matches 13 bases. Trimming at V came to 0 bases and at J to 0 bases, leaving 6 bases not matched to a gene. Germline lookup yields CDR1 SGDLS and CDR2 YYNGEE. The CDR3 contains 20 residues. The DNA for the CDR3 is TGTGCCAGCAGCGTAGGGACTAGCGGGGGCGACCTCTCTGGGGCCAACGTCCTGACTTTC. Translation gives CASSVGTSGGDLSGANVLTF. Full variable domain (rest looked up from reference TRBV9 and TRBJ2-6): DSGVTQTPKHLITATGQRVTLRCSPRSGDLSVYWYQQSLDQGLQFLIQYYNGEERAKGNILERFSAQQFPDLHSELNLSSLELGDSALYFCASSVGTSGGDLSGANVLTFGAGSRLTVL.

The chain uses TRBV15 and TRBJ2-7; 12 bases are a match to TRBD2. V was pared by 3 bases and J by 6 bases, with 9 bases of the junction left unmatched. Germline V CDR1 and CDR2: LNHNV, YYDKDF (reference sequence). This CDR3 is 16 amino acids long. The CDR3 nucleotides are TGTGCCACCAGCAGGCCGACTAGCGGGGGAGCGGGCGAGCAGTACGTC. Residues: CATSRPTSGGAGEQYV.

At least ten counts were recorded for this clonotype. V is TRBV7-6 and J is TRBJ2-7, with a weak D call TRBD1 (6 bases). This CDR3 region has 13 residues. V was trimmed by 5 bases and J by 1 base, leaving 9 bases between them. Germline CDR1 and CDR2: SGHVS and FNYEAQ. The CDR3: CASSKDSSYEQYF. CDR3 nucleotide sequence: TGTGCCAGCAGCAAGGACAGTTCCTACGAGCAGTACTTC.

The chain combines TRBV6-5 with TRBJ2-3; 10 bases map to TRBD1. Losses at the gene ends were 0 bases for V and 4 bases for J; bases not matched to a gene: 7. Germline CDR1 is MNHEY and CDR2 is SVGAGI. This CDR3 has 17 residues. The CDR3 region is CASSYSKWDRGPDTQYF. DNA for the CDR3: TGTGCCAGCAGTTACTCGAAGTGGGACAGGGGCCCAGATACGCAGTATTTT.

This clonotype came up a few times. The chain combines TRBV14 with TRBJ1-1; 7 nucleotides align to TRBD1. Trimming removed 3 bases from V and 0 bases from J; junction bases left unmatched: 4. The CDR3 runs 15 residues. Germline CDR1 SGHDN, CDR2 FVKESK. The CDR3 loop reads CASSHGTGVNTEAFF. CDR3 DNA: TGTGCCAGCAGCCATGGCACAGGGGTGAACACTGAAGCTTTCTTT.

This chain uses TRBV7-2 with TRBJ1-4, with TRBD1 identical over 7 bases. V was clipped by 5 bases and J by 8 bases; unmatched bases: 8. CDR1 is SGHTA, CDR2 FQGNSA, per germline. This CDR3 has 14 residues. The CDR3, as DNA: TGTGCCAGCAGCCTAAGGGGGCTGAGCGAAAAACTGTTTTTT. Protein sequence: CASSLRGLSEKLFF.